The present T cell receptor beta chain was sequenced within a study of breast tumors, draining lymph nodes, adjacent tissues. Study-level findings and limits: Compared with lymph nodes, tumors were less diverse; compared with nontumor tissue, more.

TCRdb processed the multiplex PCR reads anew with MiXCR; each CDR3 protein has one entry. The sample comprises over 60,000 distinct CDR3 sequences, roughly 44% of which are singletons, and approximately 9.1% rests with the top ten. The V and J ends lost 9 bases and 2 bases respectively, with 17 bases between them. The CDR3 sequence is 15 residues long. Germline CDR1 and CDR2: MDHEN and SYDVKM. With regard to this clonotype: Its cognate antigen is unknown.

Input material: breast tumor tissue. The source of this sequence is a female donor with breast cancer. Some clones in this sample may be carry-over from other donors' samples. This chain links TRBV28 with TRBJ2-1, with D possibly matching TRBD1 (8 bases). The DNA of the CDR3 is TGTGCCAGTACCACAGGGGGGGGAACCTACAATGAGCAGTTCTTC. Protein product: CASTTGGGTYNEQFF.